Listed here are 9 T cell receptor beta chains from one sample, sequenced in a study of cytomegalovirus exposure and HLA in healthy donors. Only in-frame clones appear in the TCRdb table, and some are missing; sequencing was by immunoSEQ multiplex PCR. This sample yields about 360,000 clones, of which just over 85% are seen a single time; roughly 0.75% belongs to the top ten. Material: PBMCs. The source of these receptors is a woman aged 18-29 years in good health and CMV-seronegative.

CDR3 DNA sequence: TGTGCCAGCAGAGGGGGTCAGGGCCAGTTCTCCGCAACTAATGAAAAACTGTTTTTT. Translating gives CASRGGQGQFSATNEKLFF. The rearrangement links TRBV27 to TRBJ1-4; possible D gene TRBD1, 6 bases. V dropped 6 bases and J dropped 0 bases, with 23 bases sitting between them. The CDR3 contains 19 residues. CDR1 and CDR2 (germline): MNHEY, SMNVEV (reference sequence).

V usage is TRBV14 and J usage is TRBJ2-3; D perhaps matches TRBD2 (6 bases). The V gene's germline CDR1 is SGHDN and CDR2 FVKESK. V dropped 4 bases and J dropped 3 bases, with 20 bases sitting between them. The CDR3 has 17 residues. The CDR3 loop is CASSPQGRLGSTDTQYF. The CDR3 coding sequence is TGTGCCAGCAGCCCCCAAGGTCGACTAGGATCTACAGATACGCAGTATTTT.

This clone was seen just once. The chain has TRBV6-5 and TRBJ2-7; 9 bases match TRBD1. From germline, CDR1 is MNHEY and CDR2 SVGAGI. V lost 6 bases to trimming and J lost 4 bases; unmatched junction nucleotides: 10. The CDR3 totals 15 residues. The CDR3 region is CASSPPGQGIYEQYF. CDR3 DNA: TGTGCCAGCAGCCCCCCGGGACAGGGAATTTACGAGCAGTACTTC.

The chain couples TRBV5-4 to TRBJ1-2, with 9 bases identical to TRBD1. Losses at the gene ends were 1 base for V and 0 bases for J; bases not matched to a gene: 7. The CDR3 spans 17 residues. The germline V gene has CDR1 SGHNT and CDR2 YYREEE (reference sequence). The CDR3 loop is CASSLPRDRVANYGYTF. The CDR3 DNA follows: TGTGCCAGCAGCTTGCCTCGGGACAGGGTAGCTAACTATGGCTACACCTTC.

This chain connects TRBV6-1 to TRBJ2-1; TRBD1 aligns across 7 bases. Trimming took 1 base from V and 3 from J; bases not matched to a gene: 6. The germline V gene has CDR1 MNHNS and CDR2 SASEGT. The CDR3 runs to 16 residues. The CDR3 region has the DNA TGTGCCAGCAGTGAAGAGGCAGGGGGAGTCTACAATGAGCAGTTCTTC. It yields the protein CASSEEAGGVYNEQFF.

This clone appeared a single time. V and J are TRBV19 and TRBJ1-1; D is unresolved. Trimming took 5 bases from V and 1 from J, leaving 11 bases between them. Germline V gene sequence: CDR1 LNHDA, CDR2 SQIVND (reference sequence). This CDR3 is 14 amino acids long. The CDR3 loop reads CASSFATWNTEAFF. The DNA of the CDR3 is TGTGCCAGTAGTTTCGCCACTTGGAACACTGAAGCTTTCTTT.

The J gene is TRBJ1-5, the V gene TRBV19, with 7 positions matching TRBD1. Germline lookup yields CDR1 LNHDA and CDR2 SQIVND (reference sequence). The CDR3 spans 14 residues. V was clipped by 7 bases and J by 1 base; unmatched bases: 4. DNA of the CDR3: TGTGCCAGTAACCCGGACAGGAGCAATCAGCCCCAGCATTTT. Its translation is CASNPDRSNQPQHF. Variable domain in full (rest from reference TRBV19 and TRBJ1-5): DGGITQSPKYLFRKEGQNVTLSCEQNLNHDAMYWYRQDPGQGLRLIYYSQIVNDFQKGDIAEGYSVSREKKESFPLTVTSAQKNPTAFYLCASNPDRSNQPQHFGDGTRLSIL.

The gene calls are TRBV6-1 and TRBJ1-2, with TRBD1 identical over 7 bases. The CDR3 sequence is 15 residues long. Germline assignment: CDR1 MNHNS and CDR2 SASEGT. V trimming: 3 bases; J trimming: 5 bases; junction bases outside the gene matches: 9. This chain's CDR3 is CASSEVRVTGYGYTF. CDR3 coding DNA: TGTGCCAGCAGTGAGGTTCGCGTGACAGGGTATGGCTACACCTTC.

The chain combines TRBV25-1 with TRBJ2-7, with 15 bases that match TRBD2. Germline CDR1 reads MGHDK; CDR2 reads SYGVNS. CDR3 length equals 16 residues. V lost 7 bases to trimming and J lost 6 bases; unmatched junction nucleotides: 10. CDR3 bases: TGTGCCAGCACACCAACCCCGGGACTAGCGGGAGGCGAGCAGTACTTC. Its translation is CASTPTPGLAGGEQYF.